This paragraph reports one T cell receptor beta chain. One junction end disagrees with the germline gene, perhaps due to a read error. Other DNA sequences from this sample encode an identical CDR3 as well. Germline CDR1 MNHEY, CDR2 SVGAGI. CDR3 length equals 13 residues. Here immunoSEQ multiplex PCR was the method, and the copy in TCRdb shows in-frame clones only, minus some. The sample has 30,000 to 40,000 clones, 90% to 95% seen once. The data were obtained in a study of circulating and synovial CD4+ cells in juvenile arthritis. The sequencing input was CD4+ T cells from blood. The chain employs TRBV6-5 and TRBJ1-6; maybe TRBD1 (6 bases). The TCR originated in a human donor with juvenile idiopathic arthritis. This CDR3 reads CASGRGHNSPLHF. The DNA of the CDR3 is TGTGCCAGCGGCAGGGGACATAATTCCCCCCTCCACTTT.